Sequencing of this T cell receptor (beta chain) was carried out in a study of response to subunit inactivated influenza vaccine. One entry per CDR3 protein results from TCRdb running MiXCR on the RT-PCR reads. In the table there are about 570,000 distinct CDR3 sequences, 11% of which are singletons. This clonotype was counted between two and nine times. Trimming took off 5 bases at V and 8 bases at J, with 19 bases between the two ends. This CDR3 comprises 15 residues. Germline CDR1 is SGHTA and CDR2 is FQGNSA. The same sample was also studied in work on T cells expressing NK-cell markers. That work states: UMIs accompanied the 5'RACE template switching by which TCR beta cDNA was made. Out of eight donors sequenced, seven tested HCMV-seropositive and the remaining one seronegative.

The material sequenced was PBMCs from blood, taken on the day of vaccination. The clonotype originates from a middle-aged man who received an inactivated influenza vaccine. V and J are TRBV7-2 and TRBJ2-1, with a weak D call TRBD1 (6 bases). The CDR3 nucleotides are TGTGCCAGCAGCCGGGACACCTATACGGGCGATGAGCAGTTCTTC. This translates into CASSRDTYTGDEQFF.